This T cell receptor (beta chain) was sequenced for a study of Graves' ophthalmopathy and Graves' hyperthyroidism. About the study: Ophthalmopathy absent within 18 months of follow-up marked hyperthyroidism as stable.

The study amplified TCR beta CDR3 regions using RNA transcripts. Second-round multiplex PCR came after a first-round RT-PCR that employed HTBI primers. TCRdb passed the multiplex PCR reads through MiXCR, listing each CDR3 protein once. The table includes about 1.2 million distinct CDR3 sequences, 35% to 40% detected once. Remarks on this clonotype: Its target is unknown. A much larger clone differs by one base, so this may be a read error.

Broader study findings: Among thyroid clonotypes expanded above 0.001 frequency, most also appeared in blood.

The CDR3 loop spans 14 amino acids. The ends were cut back, 7 bases at V and 6 bases at J, with 19 bases in the middle. Germline V gives CDR1 DFQATT, CDR2 SNEGSKA (reference sequence). Source material: peripheral blood or thyroid tissue (not recorded which). The V and J genes are TRBV20-1 and TRBJ1-5, with unresolved D. The receptor was isolated from an adult man with Graves' hyperthyroidism. The DNA of the CDR3 is TGCAGTGTTCCTCACGGGTCGGGGAGTCAGCCCCAGCATTTT. This codes for CSVPHGSGSQPQHF.